Presented here are 24 T cell receptor beta chains from one specimen sequenced in a study of shared clonotypes between healthy human individuals. Terminally differentiated effector memory CD45RA+ cells were excluded from the naive CD8 cells, which were CD45RO-negative and positively selected for CCR7. Sequencing was performed with immunoSEQ multiplex PCR; in TCRdb, only in-frame clones are kept and a portion is missing. The sample records about 2.1 million clones, just over 90% being singletons. The sequencing input was naive CD8+ T cells from PBMCs. These receptors all come from a man between 18 and 29 years old in good health. Some clones in this sample may be carry-over from other donors' samples.

J is TRBJ2-5 and V is TRBV7-8; 8 bases are a match to TRBD2. Germline CDR1 reads SGHVS; CDR2 reads FQNEAQ. V was pared by 9 bases and J by 5 bases, with 5 bases of the junction left unmatched. The CDR3 contains 12 residues. The CDR3 DNA reads TGTGCCAGTAAGCGGGAGACGGAGACCCAGTACTTC. Encoded protein: CASKRETETQYF.

The chain recombines TRBV19 with TRBJ1-1, with D possibly TRBD1 on 6 matching bases. This CDR3 region has 12 residues. Per germline, CDR1 LNHDA and CDR2 SQIVND (reference sequence). Trimming removed 5 bases at V and 7 bases at J, with 11 bases between. Here the CDR3 reads CASSLGQFEAFF. The CDR3 nucleotides are TGTGCCAGTAGTTTAGGACAGTTTGAAGCTTTCTTT.

The CDR3 region is CASSTSQQGARNQPQHF. The CDR3 DNA reads TGTGCCAGCAGCACATCTCAACAGGGGGCTAGGAATCAGCCCCAGCATTTT. The chain couples TRBV7-9 to TRBJ1-5; 9 bases agree with TRBD1. CDR1 SEHNR and CDR2 FQNEAQ come from the germline V gene (reference sequence). The CDR3 loop spans 17 amino acids. V shed 5 bases, J shed 4 bases, and the junction held 12 bases outside the gene matches. Looking up the rest from reference TRBV7-9 and TRBJ1-5 gives the full variable domain: DTGVSQNPRHKITKRGQNVTFRCDPISEHNRLYWYRQTLGQGPEFLTYFQNEAQLEKSRLLSDRFSAERPKGSFSTLEIQRTEQGDSAMYLCASSTSQQGARNQPQHFGDGTRLSIL.

V and J are TRBV4-1 and TRBJ2-6; D unclear. The CDR3 is 15 residues long. Looked up from germline, CDR1 is MGHRA and CDR2 is YSYEKL. V shed 0 bases and J shed 5 bases, with 8 bases lying between them. The CDR3 is CASSQDLNRANVLTF. In DNA, the CDR3 is TGCGCCAGCAGCCAAGATCTCAACCGGGCCAACGTCCTGACTTTC.

This chain uses TRBV7-9 with TRBJ2-5, with D unclear. V shed 5 bases and J shed 2 bases, with 12 bases lying between them. The CDR3 loop spans 14 amino acids. Germline CDR1 and CDR2: SEHNR and FQNEAQ (reference sequence). CDR3 sequence reads: CASSPSGYQETQYF. The CDR3 DNA sequence: TGTGCCAGCAGCCCGTCGGGTTATCAAGAGACCCAGTACTTC.

Written as DNA, the CDR3 is TGTGCCAGCAGCTTGTTGACAGGGGGTATTATCGAGCAGTACTTC. This translates into CASSLLTGGIIEQYF. This chain uses TRBV5-4 with TRBJ2-7; TRBD1 matches at 9 bases. Germline V gene lookup returns CDR1 SGHNT and CDR2 YYREEE (reference sequence). The CDR3 consists of 15 residues. J was trimmed by 6 bases and V by 1 base; bases with no gene match: 8.

The CDR3 reads CASSSRDGNTEAFF. CDR3 nucleotides: TGTGCCAGCAGCTCCCGGGACGGGAACACTGAAGCTTTCTTT. J is TRBJ1-1 and V is TRBV7-6, with D possibly TRBD1 on 5 matching bases. The CDR3 is 14 residues long. The V gene lost 4 bases and the J gene lost 1 base, with 10 bases spanning the gap. Per germline, CDR1 SGHVS and CDR2 FNYEAQ.

The rearrangement joins TRBV28 to TRBJ1-2; 9 nucleotides line up with TRBD1. CDR1 is MDHEN, CDR2 SYDVKM, per germline. The CDR3 has 18 residues. V was clipped by 5 bases and J by 5 bases; unmatched bases: 18. CDR3 nucleotides: TGTGCCAGCAGTCTCGTGTACTCCAATGACAGGGGGTTTTATGGCTACACCTTC. Protein: CASSLVYSNDRGFYGYTF.

The J gene is TRBJ2-6, the V gene TRBV27, with D possibly matching TRBD2 (6 bases). Germline CDR1 reads MNHEY; CDR2 reads SMNVEV (reference sequence). The CDR3 contains 14 residues. V lost 8 bases to trimming and J lost 2 bases, with 10 bases between them. In nucleotides, the CDR3 is TGTGCCAGCGGAGGGGTGGCTGGGGCCAACGTCCTGACTTTC. Translated: CASGGVAGANVLTF.

This rearrangement joins TRBV19 to TRBJ2-3; the D gene is possibly TRBD1 (7 bases). CDR1 and CDR2 from the germline V gene are LNHDA and SQIVND (reference sequence). V lost 5 bases, J lost 4 bases, and 10 bases lay in between. The CDR3 spans 13 residues. CDR3 protein: CASSGGGADTQYF. As DNA, the CDR3 is TGTGCCAGTAGTGGAGGGGGCGCAGATACGCAGTATTTT. Variable domain in full (rest from reference TRBV19 and TRBJ2-3): DGGITQSPKYLFRKEGQNVTLSCEQNLNHDAMYWYRQDPGQGLRLIYYSQIVNDFQKGDIAEGYSVSREKKESFPLTVTSAQKNPTAFYLCASSGGGADTQYFGPGTRLTVL.

The V gene is TRBV7-3, the J gene TRBJ2-3; 8 bases line up with TRBD2. The germline V gene encodes CDR1 SGHTA and CDR2 FQGTGA. The CDR3 is 15 amino acids. V lost 5 bases, J lost 6 bases, and 10 bases stayed unmatched. CDR3 residues: CASSTGTSKFDTQYF. For the CDR3, the DNA is TGTGCCAGCAGCACCGGGACTAGTAAGTTCGATACGCAGTATTTT.

The genes are TRBV10-3 and TRBJ1-1, with a weak D call TRBD1 (5 bases). V gave up 0 bases and J gave up 0 bases, with 8 bases separating them. Per germline, CDR1 ENHRY and CDR2 SYGVKD. This CDR3 has 15 residues. The CDR3 sequence is CAISESRTMNTEAFF. The CDR3, as DNA: TGTGCCATCAGTGAGTCTCGGACAATGAACACTGAAGCTTTCTTT.

The chain couples TRBV11-2 to TRBJ2-5, with D possibly called TRBD1 or TRBD2 (5 bases each). Trimming took off 5 bases at V and 5 bases at J, with 9 bases between the two ends. The CDR3 runs to 12 residues. Germline CDR1 reads SGHAT; CDR2 reads FQNNGV. The DNA of the CDR3 is TGTGCCAGCAGCGGGGACGAGGAGACCCAGTACTTC. Its protein is CASSGDEETQYF.

The chain uses TRBV28 and TRBJ2-5; D may be TRBD2 (5 bases). Trimming took 1 base from V and 4 from J, leaving 10 bases between them. Germline V lookup: CDR1 MDHEN, CDR2 SYDVKM. The CDR3 has 14 residues. The CDR3 DNA is TGTGCCAGCAGTTTATATGAGGGATCAGAGACCCAGTACTTC. Protein sequence: CASSLYEGSETQYF.

The gene calls are TRBV7-8 and TRBJ2-1; D gene unclear. Germline lookup yields CDR1 SGHVS and CDR2 FQNEAQ. The CDR3 covers 11 residues. Trimming pared 5 bases from V and 5 bases from J, leaving 4 bases between. The CDR3 nucleotides read TGTGCCAGCAGCGACAACAATGAGCAGTTCTTC. Translating it yields CASSDNNEQFF.

The chain is built from TRBV5-4 and TRBJ1-2; 8 positions agree with TRBD1. V was clipped by 4 bases and J by 2 bases; unmatched bases: 16. Germline loops: CDR1 SGHNT, CDR2 YYREEE (reference sequence). The CDR3 is 18 amino acids. The CDR3 spells CASSMGGDRTYRNYGYTF. The CDR3 DNA sequence: TGTGCCAGCAGCATGGGGGGGGACAGGACCTATCGGAACTATGGCTACACCTTC.

The chain is built from TRBV27 and TRBJ2-5; a possible D gene is TRBD2 (5 bases). Germline assignment: CDR1 MNHEY and CDR2 SMNVEV (reference sequence). Trimming took 7 bases from V and 4 from J, leaving 19 bases between them. CDR3 length equals 15 residues. Here the CDR3 reads CASNPTRTASETQYF. CDR3 nucleotide sequence: TGTGCCAGCAACCCCACTAGAACTGCTTCAGAGACCCAGTACTTC.

The genes are TRBV5-5 and TRBJ1-5; no clear D gene. The CDR3 totals 15 residues. Germline loops: CDR1 SGHKS, CDR2 YYEKEE (reference sequence). The V and J ends lost 1 base and 4 bases respectively, with 12 bases between them. The CDR3 region is CASSLTADLNQPQHF. In DNA form, the CDR3 reads TGTGCCAGCAGCTTGACGGCAGACCTTAATCAGCCCCAGCATTTT. Full variable domain (rest looked up from reference TRBV5-5 and TRBJ1-5): DAGVTQSPTHLIKTRGQQVTLRCSPISGHKSVSWYQQVLGQGPQFIFQYYEKEERGRGNFPDRFSARQFPNYSSELNVNALLLGDSALYLCASSLTADLNQPQHFGDGTRLSIL.

The genes are TRBV6-1 and TRBJ2-1, with D tentatively TRBD2 (6 bases). The germline CDR1 and CDR2 sequences are MNHNS and SASEGT. Trimming removed 0 bases from V and 8 bases from J, with 8 bases in between. The CDR3 totals 13 residues. CDR3 nucleotide sequence: TGTGCCAGCAGTGAAGCGCGGGGCCATGAGCAGTTCTTC. It codes for CASSEARGHEQFF.

The V call is TRBV9, the J call TRBJ1-2; D is unclear. V was trimmed by 4 bases and J by 1 base, leaving 20 bases between them. The V gene's germline CDR1 is SGDLS and CDR2 YYNGEE. The CDR3 length is 17 residues. The CDR3 DNA reads TGTGCCAGCAGCACCTCAGGAACCCTCTCCTTTAACTATGGCTACACCTTC. Translation: CASSTSGTLSFNYGYTF.

This rearrangement joins TRBV19 to TRBJ2-7; a weak D match, TRBD2 (6 bases). Germline V gives CDR1 LNHDA, CDR2 SQIVND (reference sequence). The CDR3 extends over 14 amino acids. With 3 bases removed from V and 5 bases from J, the gap between germline ends came to 14 bases. This CDR3 is CASSILGLIDEQYF. The CDR3 DNA follows: TGTGCCAGTAGTATCCTAGGACTAATCGACGAGCAGTACTTC.

This chain uses TRBV7-9 with TRBJ2-7, with 11 bases aligning to TRBD1. This CDR3 region has 15 residues. Germline V lookup: CDR1 SEHNR, CDR2 FQNEAQ (reference sequence). J was trimmed by 5 bases and V by 5 bases; bases with no gene match: 8. In DNA form, the CDR3 reads TGTGCCAGCAGCCGAACGGACAGGGGGCTTCACGAGCAGTACTTC. It is translated as CASSRTDRGLHEQYF.

This chain connects TRBV6-5 to TRBJ2-5; D is perhaps TRBD1 or TRBD2 (6 bases each). The germline V and J ends were trimmed by 7 bases and 2 bases, with 17 bases remaining between them. The CDR3 runs 15 residues. Germline V gives CDR1 MNHEY, CDR2 SVGAGI. The CDR3 loop reads CASTPWGASQETQYF. The DNA for the CDR3 is TGTGCCAGCACCCCATGGGGGGCGAGTCAAGAGACCCAGTACTTC.

Comment on this clone: This sample includes further DNA sequences coding for the same CDR3. The chain uses TRBV19 and TRBJ1-1; D gene unclear. CDR3 size: 12 residues. CDR1 and CDR2 from the germline V gene are LNHDA and SQIVND (reference sequence). Trimming took 1 base from V and 8 from J, leaving 8 bases between them. DNA of the CDR3: TGTGCCAGTAGTATAGGGCTTACAGAAGCTTTCTTT. This translates into CASSIGLTEAFF. Together with reference TRBV19 and TRBJ1-1, the CDR3 gives the full variable domain: DGGITQSPKYLFRKEGQNVTLSCEQNLNHDAMYWYRQDPGQGLRLIYYSQIVNDFQKGDIAEGYSVSREKKESFPLTVTSAQKNPTAFYLCASSIGLTEAFFGQGTRLTVV.